This entry features one TCR beta chain sequence. What it binds is unknown. This entry comes from a study of T cells in localized non-small cell lung cancer. Findings and caveats of the study: Heterogeneity cannot be ruled out, as sequencing used one tumor region only. Higher blood T cell density tracked longer overall survival. Researchers found a median around 59 of the top 100 tumor clones in adjacent lung.

The method was immunoSEQ multiplex PCR; TCRdb's version includes in-frame clones alone and lacks a portion of them. The sample holds 30,000 to 45,000 clones, over 70% seen once. Germline V gene lookup returns CDR1 MDHEN and CDR2 SYDVKM. This CDR3 comprises 12 residues. Trimming removed 3 bases at V and 4 bases at J, with 4 bases between. This specimen was peripheral blood, taken before any cancer treatment. V is TRBV28 and J is TRBJ1-3; the D is unclear. The receptor was isolated from a woman between 35 and 70 years old with stage I lung adenocarcinoma. CDR3 sequence reads: CASSLEGNTIYF. The CDR3 DNA follows: TGTGCCAGCAGTTTGGAAGGAAACACCATATATTTT.